The 24 T cell receptor beta chains below come from one sample, sequenced in a study of T cells expressing NK-cell markers. TCRdb reworked the 5' RACE reads into one entry per CDR3 protein, no DNA. The sample's table shows over 350,000 distinct CDR3 sequences. Input material: blood T cells: a sorted CD56 or NKG2C T cell subset, CD4+ or CD8+ T cells, or bulk PBMC T cells (not recorded which). These receptors came from a woman in her fifties or sixties in good health.

The J gene is TRBJ2-2, the V gene TRBV10-3. This CDR3 has 16 amino acids. CDR1 is ENHRY, CDR2 SYGVKD, per germline. Here the CDR3 reads CAITDIKDGNTGELFF.

J is TRBJ2-6 and V is TRBV7-8. CDR1 and CDR2 from the germline V gene are SGHVS and FQNEAQ. The CDR3 is 15 residues long. This chain's CDR3 is CASSFAGIGANVLTF.

This chain connects TRBV4-1 to TRBJ2-7; the D call of TRBD1 rests on TCRdb alone, since no DNA is present to check it. CDR1 is MGHRA, CDR2 YSYEKL, per germline. This CDR3 is built from 15 residues. CDR3 protein: CASSRIRDSSYEQYF.

This chain uses TRBV6-4 with TRBJ2-5. Germline CDR1 reads MRHNA; CDR2 reads SNTAGT. The CDR3 loop spans 12 amino acids. The CDR3 reads CASSDSGETQYF.

The chain recombines TRBV7-9 with TRBJ2-1; lacking DNA, the TRBD2 call made by TCRdb goes unchecked. The CDR3 has 15 amino acids. Germline V gene data show CDR1 as SEHNR and CDR2 as FQNEAQ (reference sequence). CDR3 in amino acids: CASSSAGTGFNEQFF.

The chain links TRBV3-1 to TRBJ1-1. Germline V CDR1 and CDR2: LGHDT, YNNKEL (reference sequence). CDR3 length: 15 amino acids. CDR3 sequence: CASSQVRTQNTEAFF.

CDR3 sequence: CATSRDQGIGELFF. The chain has TRBV15 and TRBJ2-2; lacking DNA, the TRBD1 call made by TCRdb goes unchecked. Germline V gene sequence: CDR1 LNHNV, CDR2 YYDKDF (reference sequence). The CDR3 contains 14 residues.

The chain carries TRBV4-1 and TRBJ2-7; TCRdb's D call of TRBD1 is untestable without DNA. This CDR3 contains 14 residues. From germline, CDR1 is MGHRA and CDR2 YSYEKL. This CDR3 is CASSARLGQDEQYF.

The rearrangement uses TRBV5-1 and TRBJ2-2. CDR1 is SGHRS and CDR2 is YFSETQ in the germline V gene. The CDR3 is 16 amino acids. The CDR3 loop is CASSFGRGMNTGELFF.

The chain uses TRBV5-1 and TRBJ2-5; lacking DNA, the TRBD2 call made by TCRdb goes unchecked. The germline V gene has CDR1 SGHRS and CDR2 YFSETQ. The CDR3 extends over 14 amino acids. CDR3 sequence reads: CASRSGLVSETQYF.

J is TRBJ2-3 and V is TRBV10-2; the TCRdb call, TRBD2, lacks DNA for checking. The CDR3 length is 15 residues. Germline V gives CDR1 WSHSY, CDR2 SAAADI. CDR3 amino acids: CASSETSGPTDTQYF.

The chain has TRBV20-1 and TRBJ2-7; the TCRdb D gene call, TRBD1, has no DNA to confirm it. Germline loops: CDR1 DFQATT, CDR2 SNEGSKA (reference sequence). This CDR3 is built from 13 residues. The CDR3 sequence: CSAPTGGDNEQYF.

The chain carries TRBV20-1 and TRBJ2-7; TCRdb outputs TRBD2, but without DNA this stays unchecked. CDR1 DFQATT and CDR2 SNEGSKA come from the germline V gene (reference sequence). There are 13 residues in the CDR3. The CDR3 region is CSATGLAGGEQYF.

The V call is TRBV6-5, the J call TRBJ2-5; the D call of TRBD2 rests on TCRdb alone, since no DNA is present to check it. This CDR3 contains 16 residues. From germline, CDR1 is MNHEY and CDR2 SVGAGI. CDR3 loop: CASSSGLAGGQETQYF.

This chain links TRBV25-1 with TRBJ2-5; TCRdb outputs TRBD1, but without DNA this stays unchecked. The germline V gene encodes CDR1 MGHDK and CDR2 SYGVNS. The CDR3 runs 15 residues. The CDR3 sequence: CASSDGRWGGETQYF.

V is TRBV28 and J is TRBJ2-1; TCRdb's D call, TRBD1, is unchecked because there is no DNA. The CDR3 loop spans 14 amino acids. Germline CDR1 is MDHEN and CDR2 is SYDVKM. The CDR3 loop reads CATIKGGEDNEQFF.

The genes are TRBV20-1 and TRBJ2-3; TCRdb returns TRBD1, unconfirmable since there is no DNA. This CDR3 has 14 residues. In germline, CDR1 is DFQATT, CDR2 SNEGSKA (reference sequence). CDR3 residues: CSAVRDAVTDTQYF.

CDR3 amino acids: CASLERPGLAGGSTDTQYF. The rearrangement joins TRBV12-3 or TRBV12-4 to TRBJ2-3; the TCRdb call, TRBD2, lacks DNA for checking. The CDR3 has 19 residues.

The V and J genes are TRBV28 and TRBJ1-2; TCRdb's D gene call, TRBD1, goes unchecked for lack of DNA. The CDR3 consists of 15 residues. Germline CDR1 reads MDHEN; CDR2 reads SYDVKM. The CDR3 here is CASSLSAPGLGGYTF.

V usage is TRBV12-3 or TRBV12-4 and J usage is TRBJ1-5; TCRdb's D call, TRBD1, is unchecked because there is no DNA. The CDR3 is made up of 14 amino acids. The CDR3 loop reads CASRKTQGSQPQHF.

CDR3 amino acids: CASSFGTSGRASYNEQFF. This chain uses TRBV6-2 or TRBV6-3 with TRBJ2-1; no DNA is available, so the TRBD2 call from TCRdb remains unchecked. CDR1 is MNHEY, CDR2 SVGEGT, per germline. This CDR3 has 18 residues.

The CDR3 reads CATSGPAFGTQLFF. This rearrangement joins TRBV24-1 to TRBJ2-1; the TCRdb call, TRBD2, lacks DNA for checking. Germline V CDR1 and CDR2: KGHDR, SFDVKD. This CDR3 is 14 amino acids long.

V usage is TRBV11-2 and J usage is TRBJ2-1; the TCRdb D gene call, TRBD2, has no DNA to confirm it. There are 13 residues in the CDR3. The germline gives CDR1 SGHAT, CDR2 FQNNGV. The CDR3 region is CASSVPGLAEQFF.

The chain employs TRBV30 and TRBJ1-5; the TCRdb call, TRBD1, lacks DNA for checking. Germline assignment: CDR1 GTSNPN and CDR2 SVGIG (reference sequence). CDR3 length: 14 residues. CDR3 sequence reads: CAWSLLGGNQPQHF.